Listed here are 21 T cell receptor beta chains from one sample, sequenced in a study of T cell responses to AZD1222 COVID-19 vaccine. Assay: immunoSEQ multiplex PCR; the TCRdb copy retains only in-frame clones and omits some. The table lists 100,000 to 150,000 clones, around nine tenths of them singletons, with less than 30% in the top ten. This specimen consisted of peripheral blood, obtained on day 0 of AZD1222 vaccination. The receptors stem from an adult in good health.

This clone was observed a few times. The rearrangement uses TRBV29-1 and TRBJ1-4; 10 bases fit TRBD1. V shed 6 bases and J 7 bases; nucleotides not matched to a gene: 14. Germline V gene data show CDR1 as SQVTM and CDR2 as ANQGSEA. The CDR3 loop spans 16 amino acids. The CDR3 DNA reads TGCAGCGTCGGTCAGACAGGGGGCGGCGTAAGTGAAAAACTGTTTTTT. Protein: CSVGQTGGGVSEKLFF.

V is TRBV6-5 and J is TRBJ1-6; D is unresolved. Between the trimmed V and J ends, which lost 1 base and 7 bases, there was a span of 8 bases. Per the germline V gene, CDR1 is MNHEY and CDR2 is SVGAGI. The CDR3 runs 14 residues. CDR3 DNA sequence: TGTGCCAGCAGTTACTTGGAAAGGAATTCACCCCTCCACTTT. Its translation: CASSYLERNSPLHF.

The chain links TRBV6-2 or TRBV6-3 to TRBJ1-4; a weak D match, TRBD1 (5 bases). Trimming stripped 5 bases from V and 4 bases from J, with 23 bases between. The CDR3 has 18 residues. CDR1 and CDR2 (germline): MNHEY, SVGEGT. CDR3 sequence reads: CASSKTDKGPWGNEKLFF. The DNA for the CDR3 is TGTGCCAGCAGTAAAACGGACAAGGGCCCCTGGGGTAATGAAAAACTGTTTTTT.

The chain recombines TRBV27 with TRBJ1-1, with 10 bases aligning to TRBD1. Losses at the gene ends were 0 bases for V and 4 bases for J; bases not matched to a gene: 8. There are 17 residues in the CDR3. CDR1 and CDR2 from the germline V gene are MNHEY and SMNVEV (reference sequence). DNA of the CDR3: TGTGCCAGCAGTTTATCGATGGGACAGGGGTCGGTCACTGAAGCTTTCTTT. Amino acid sequence: CASSLSMGQGSVTEAFF.

This clone has a handful of counts. The rearrangement uses TRBV29-1 and TRBJ2-2; D not resolved. V was pared by 4 bases and J by 0 bases, with 6 bases between. The length of the CDR3 is 13 residues. Germline V CDR1 and CDR2: SQVTM, ANQGSEA. CDR3 protein: CSVGTTNTGELFF. CDR3 sequence (DNA): TGCAGCGTTGGTACTACGAACACCGGGGAGCTGTTTTTT.

This chain uses TRBV11-1 with TRBJ2-3; no firm D call. CDR3 length: 14 residues. Deletions cut 5 bases from V and 0 bases from J, with 9 bases between. The germline V gene has CDR1 SGHAT and CDR2 FQDESV (reference sequence). For the CDR3, the DNA is TGTGCCAGCAGCCCCCGGATTAGCACAGATACGCAGTATTTT. It specifies CASSPRISTDTQYF.

V and J are TRBV18 and TRBJ2-7; D not certain. Germline V gives CDR1 KGHSH, CDR2 LQKENI. Between the trimmed V and J ends, which lost 1 base and 1 base, there was a span of 14 bases. This CDR3 spans 16 amino acids. The CDR3 sequence: CASSPRGTSLSYEQYF. The CDR3 DNA sequence: TGTGCCAGCTCACCACGGGGTACGAGTCTGTCCTACGAGCAGTACTTC.

V and J are TRBV23-1 and TRBJ2-4, with 12 bases aligning to TRBD2. TRBV23-1 is recorded as an ORF, its role being uncertain. The CDR3 is 18 residues long. With 4 bases clipped from V and 0 bases from J, the junction kept 7 bases outside the gene matches. CDR3 residues: CASSPNLGLAGAKNIQYF. The CDR3 nucleotides are TGCGCCAGCAGTCCCAACCTGGGACTAGCGGGAGCCAAAAACATTCAGTACTTC.

The chain is built from TRBV24-1 and TRBJ2-1; 10 bases line up with TRBD2. The V and J ends lost 7 bases and 4 bases, in that order; junction bases with no gene match: 6. Germline V CDR1 and CDR2: KGHDR, SFDVKD. This CDR3 is built from 15 residues. CDR3 bases: TGTGCCACCAGCCTTAGCGGGGGGACTTACAATGAGCAGTTCTTC. It is translated as CATSLSGGTYNEQFF.

The rearrangement joins TRBV7-2 to TRBJ2-1; TRBD1 is a possible D gene (5 bases). CDR1 is SGHTA, CDR2 FQGNSA, per germline. There are 15 residues in the CDR3. Trimming shortened V by 1 base and J by 3 bases, and 10 bases separated the two germline ends. The DNA for the CDR3 is TGTGCCAGCAGCTTAGAGGGGCGAGGCTACAATGAGCAGTTCTTC. Amino acid sequence: CASSLEGRGYNEQFF.

The chain couples TRBV7-2 to TRBJ1-2, with D tentatively TRBD1 (6 bases). CDR1 is SGHTA, CDR2 FQGNSA, per germline. There are 15 residues in the CDR3. V was pared by 1 base and J by 3 bases, with 12 bases between. Here the CDR3 reads CASSLVRGGDYGYTF. The CDR3 coding sequence is TGTGCCAGCAGCTTAGTTAGAGGGGGGGACTATGGCTACACCTTC.

The chain employs TRBV6-2 or TRBV6-3 and TRBJ2-7, with 7 bases aligning to TRBD1. With 0 bases clipped from V and 2 bases from J, the junction kept 4 bases outside the gene matches. This CDR3 spans 15 amino acids. Germline V CDR1 and CDR2: MNHEY, SVGEGT. The CDR3 DNA reads as TGTGCCAGCAGTTACTCCGACAGGGCTACCTACGAGCAGTACTTC. Residues: CASSYSDRATYEQYF.

The table lists this clone with a few counts. The genes are TRBV5-1 and TRBJ2-1; D is unresolved. Trimming took 4 bases from V and 15 from J, leaving 17 bases between them. The germline CDR1 and CDR2 sequences are SGHRS and YFSETQ. The CDR3 covers 12 residues. The CDR3 DNA is TGCGCCAGCAGCCTAGGGTTGGGGATTCGGTTCTTC. It specifies CASSLGLGIRFF. Drawing the rest from reference TRBV5-1 and TRBJ2-1, the complete variable domain is KAGVTQTPRYLIKTRGQQVTLSCSPISGHRSVSWYQQTPGQGLQFLFEYFSETQRNKGNFPGRFSGRQFSNSRSEMNVSTLELGDSALYLCASSLGLGIRFFGPGTRLTVL.

The chain combines TRBV5-4 with TRBJ2-3, with D unclear. Trimming pared 4 bases from V and 1 base from J, leaving 16 bases between. This CDR3 contains 16 residues. Per germline, CDR1 SGHNT and CDR2 YYREEE (reference sequence). The CDR3 spells CASSPQPGSGTDTQYF. CDR3 nucleotides: TGTGCCAGCAGCCCCCAGCCGGGTTCCGGCACAGATACGCAGTATTTT. The entire variable domain, with the rest obtained from reference TRBV5-4 and TRBJ2-3, is as follows: ETGVTQSPTHLIKTRGQQVTLRCSSQSGHNTVSWYQQALGQGPQFIFQYYREEENGRGNFPPRFSGLQFPNYSSELNVNALELDDSALYLCASSPQPGSGTDTQYFGPGTRLTVL.

As DNA, the CDR3 is TGTGCCAGCAGTCCCCCCTTAGCCGGGTCGGATACGCAGTATTTT. It codes for CASSPPLAGSDTQYF. The chain uses TRBV28 and TRBJ2-3; D uncertain. The germline V and J ends were trimmed by 5 bases and 6 bases, with 18 bases remaining between them. CDR1 and CDR2 (germline): MDHEN, SYDVKM. The CDR3 is 15 amino acids.

The chain couples TRBV30 to TRBJ2-7; D is possibly TRBD1 (5 bases). Germline V gives CDR1 GTSNPN, CDR2 SVGIG (reference sequence). There are 11 residues in the CDR3. With 0 bases removed from V and 12 bases from J, the gap between germline ends came to 12 bases. CDR3 sequence reads: CAWSVGAFWYF. CDR3 in DNA: TGTGCCTGGAGTGTAGGGGCCTTTTGGTACTTC.

This chain connects TRBV2 to TRBJ1-5; no firm D call. This CDR3 is built from 14 residues. Germline V gene lookup returns CDR1 SNHLY and CDR2 FYNNEI. Trimming removed 7 bases from V and 0 bases from J, with 10 bases in between. For the CDR3, the DNA is TGTGCCAGCACCGACGTGGATAGCAATCAGCCCCAGCATTTT. This encodes CASTDVDSNQPQHF.

The J gene is TRBJ2-7, the V gene TRBV20-1; D is perhaps TRBD2 (6 bases). Trimming pared 7 bases from V and 6 bases from J, leaving 13 bases between. The germline V gene has CDR1 DFQATT and CDR2 SNEGSKA (reference sequence). The CDR3 totals 11 residues. The CDR3 sequence: CSGGMGGEQYF. The CDR3 bases are TGCAGTGGGGGAATGGGGGGCGAGCAGTACTTC.

The chain uses TRBV27 and TRBJ1-1; 8 nucleotides align to TRBD1. The CDR3 length is 14 residues. After removal of 5 bases from V and 4 bases from J, the junction contained 6 bases not matched to a gene. CDR1 and CDR2 (germline): MNHEY, SMNVEV (reference sequence). The CDR3 DNA reads TGTGCCAGCAGTCCCCAGGACAGGGCCACTGAAGCTTTCTTT. It translates to CASSPQDRATEAFF.

The chain links TRBV3-1 (or the pseudogene TRBV3-2) to TRBJ1-1; D remains unclear. Germline V gene data show CDR1 as LGHDT and CDR2 as YNNKEL (reference sequence). Deletions cut 0 bases from V and 8 bases from J, with 4 bases between. This CDR3 region has 11 residues. CDR3 sequence: CASSQEREAFF. The CDR3 region has the DNA TGTGCCAGCAGCCAAGAGAGGGAAGCTTTCTTT.

This chain uses TRBV9 with TRBJ2-3; possible D gene TRBD1, 6 bases. Trimming shortened V by 2 bases and J by 0 bases, and 13 bases separated the two germline ends. The CDR3 extends over 16 amino acids. Germline V gives CDR1 SGDLS, CDR2 YYNGEE. The CDR3 reads CASSVEQGFSTDTQYF. In nucleotides, the CDR3 is TGTGCCAGCAGCGTTGAACAGGGTTTCAGCACAGATACGCAGTATTTT.